A single sample gave rise to the 17 T cell receptor beta chains below, sequenced in a study of Ad26.COV2.S vaccination and SARS-CoV-2 variants (dated by TCRdb to about 2021). Library preparation was by the immunoSEQ multiplex PCR assay. Not all clones reach the TCRdb copy of this immuneACCESS table, which keeps in-frame sequences only. Checked studies attribute under half of the gap to unresolved V genes and leave the rest unexplained. This sample gives hundreds of thousands of clones in total; about 89% of them show up just once. Around 3% of the sample comes from the top ten. According to the study, the label for this sample's treatment or condition signals: around 19 received Ad26.COV2.S at low or high dose, single or two shots; a few received placebo; per-sample allocation not given. For vaccine and placebo recipients, the sequenced repertoires came from samples collected on day 63 after the first injection.

The sample here was peripheral blood, taken in a trial of Ad26.COV2.S vaccine versus placebo. These receptors were collected from a person aged 18 to 59 who received the Ad26.COV2.S COVID-19 vaccine or a placebo.

This sequence joins TRBV6-6 and TRBJ2-7, with 8 bases identical to TRBD2. CDR3 length equals 15 residues. Trimming at V came to 7 bases and at J to 1 base, leaving 9 bases not matched to a gene. CDR1 and CDR2 (germline): MNHNY, SVGAGI (reference sequence). The CDR3 nucleotides read TGTGCCAGCATGTTCGAAAGCGGGGGTTCCTACGAGCAGTACTTC. Encoded protein: CASMFESGGSYEQYF.

This chain links TRBV5-1 with TRBJ2-7, with D perhaps TRBD1 or TRBD2 (5 bases each). Looked up from germline, CDR1 is SGHRS and CDR2 is YFSETQ. Trimming took off 3 bases at V and 3 bases at J, with 13 bases between the two ends. There are 14 residues in the CDR3. CDR3: CASSYTGTVYEQYF. In nucleotides, the CDR3 is TGCGCCAGCAGCTATACCGGGACGGTCTACGAGCAGTACTTC.

This chain connects TRBV30 to TRBJ2-7; TRBD1 aligns across 11 bases. Germline CDR1 is GTSNPN and CDR2 is SVGIG (reference sequence). V lost 4 bases, J lost 2 bases, and 7 bases stayed unmatched. This CDR3 is built from 15 residues. The CDR3 region is CAWMDPGQGAYEQYF. CDR3 sequence (DNA): TGTGCCTGGATGGATCCGGGACAGGGGGCCTACGAGCAGTACTTC. The variable domain in full, completed from reference TRBV30 and TRBJ2-7, reads SQTIHQWPATLVQPVGSPLSLECTVEGTSNPNLYWYRQAAGRGLQLLFYSVGIGQISSEVPQNLSASRPQDRQFILSSKKLLLSDSGFYLCAWMDPGQGAYEQYFGPGTRLTVT.

This clone was seen once. This rearrangement joins TRBV5-1 to TRBJ2-3; 8 positions agree with TRBD2. The germline gives CDR1 SGHRS, CDR2 YFSETQ. There are 16 residues in the CDR3. V dropped 4 bases and J dropped 0; count of bases not matched to a gene: 7. Here the CDR3 DNA reads TGCGCCAGCAGCAACCCGGGACTAGGTAGCACAGATACGCAGTATTTT. It encodes CASSNPGLGSTDTQYF.

The V gene is TRBV4-1, the J gene TRBJ1-2; 7 bases agree with TRBD1. V gave up 2 bases and J gave up 0 bases; unmatched junction bases: 3. Looked up from germline, CDR1 is MGHRA and CDR2 is YSYEKL. The CDR3 covers 15 residues. This CDR3 is CASSQPGQPNYGYTF. CDR3 DNA sequence: TGCGCCAGCAGCCAACCGGGACAGCCTAACTATGGCTACACCTTC.

This rearrangement joins TRBV5-1 to TRBJ2-5, with D perhaps being TRBD1 or TRBD2 (5 bases each). Germline CDR1 reads SGHRS; CDR2 reads YFSETQ. V was cut by 2 bases and J by 5 bases, with 16 bases left in between. The length of the CDR3 is 15 residues. CDR3 sequence reads: CASSFGSGGWETQYF. The CDR3 region has the DNA TGCGCCAGCAGCTTCGGTAGTGGGGGTTGGGAGACCCAGTACTTC. The variable domain in full, with the rest retrieved from reference TRBV5-1 and TRBJ2-5, is KAGVTQTPRYLIKTRGQQVTLSCSPISGHRSVSWYQQTPGQGLQFLFEYFSETQRNKGNFPGRFSGRQFSNSRSEMNVSTLELGDSALYLCASSFGSGGWETQYFGPGTRLLVL.

The chain carries TRBV5-1 and TRBJ2-5, with D maybe TRBD2 (5 bases). V was cut by 0 bases and J by 7 bases, with 10 bases left in between. CDR1 and CDR2 from the germline V gene are SGHRS and YFSETQ. CDR3 length: 13 residues. The CDR3 DNA sequence: TGCGCCAGCAGCTTGGAGGGAGTGGGGACCCAGTACTTC. It yields the protein CASSLEGVGTQYF. Full variable domain (missing parts from reference TRBV5-1 and TRBJ2-5): KAGVTQTPRYLIKTRGQQVTLSCSPISGHRSVSWYQQTPGQGLQFLFEYFSETQRNKGNFPGRFSGRQFSNSRSEMNVSTLELGDSALYLCASSLEGVGTQYFGPGTRLLVL.

The V and J genes are TRBV5-6 and TRBJ1-2, with 12 bases fitting TRBD1. Per germline, CDR1 SGHDT and CDR2 YYEEEE. V dropped 0 bases and J dropped 8; count of bases not matched to a gene: 8. This CDR3 contains 16 residues. The CDR3 here is CASSLAGTGGPDGYTF. The CDR3 nucleotides read TGTGCCAGCAGCTTGGCCGGGACAGGGGGCCCTGACGGCTACACCTTC.

This chain connects TRBV7-2 to TRBJ2-2; D remains ambiguous. Deletions cut 5 bases from V and 4 bases from J, with 11 bases between. The V gene's germline CDR1 is SGHTA and CDR2 FQGNSA. CDR3 length: 14 amino acids. CDR3 protein: CASSPRGATGELFF. The CDR3 coding sequence is TGTGCCAGCAGCCCTCGCGGAGCCACCGGGGAGCTGTTTTTT.

The rearrangement joins TRBV19 to TRBJ2-6; D gene ambiguous. Trimming shortened V by 5 bases and J by 2 bases, and 10 bases separated the two germline ends. The CDR3 length is 15 residues. Germline V CDR1 and CDR2: LNHDA, SQIVND (reference sequence). The CDR3 region has the DNA TGTGCCAGTAGTCCTGTACGTACTGGGGCCAACGTCCTGACTTTC. Its protein product is CASSPVRTGANVLTF.

The chain joins TRBV19 to TRBJ1-5; D unresolved. V lost 3 bases, J lost 4 bases, and 10 bases lay in between. The CDR3 runs to 14 residues. Germline V lookup: CDR1 LNHDA, CDR2 SQIVND (reference sequence). DNA for the CDR3: TGTGCCAGTAGTATTCGTTCGGGTAATCAGCCCCAGCATTTT. The encoded protein is CASSIRSGNQPQHF.

In this sample, this clone turned up a few times. The CDR3 spells CASSYPSSGSRLFF. CDR3 sequence (DNA): TGTGCCAGCAGTTACCCCTCCTCCGGATCCCGGCTGTTTTTT. V and J are TRBV6-6 and TRBJ2-2, with unresolved D. The CDR3 extends over 14 amino acids. V was cut by 2 bases and J by 13 bases, with 17 bases left in between. Per the germline V gene, CDR1 is MNHNY and CDR2 is SVGAGI (reference sequence).

This chain uses TRBV27 with TRBJ1-2; weak D call: TRBD1 (5 bases). CDR3 size: 15 residues. V lost 4 bases, J lost 3 bases, and 15 bases lay in between. The germline V gene encodes CDR1 MNHEY and CDR2 SMNVEV (reference sequence). The CDR3 DNA reads TGTGCCAGCAGTTCCCCAACGGGGGGGTACTATGGCTACACCTTC. Its protein product is CASSSPTGGYYGYTF.

The chain combines TRBV4-3 with TRBJ1-2; 7 bases are shared with TRBD1. This CDR3 spans 14 amino acids. The V and J ends lost 3 bases and 0 bases, in that order; junction bases with no gene match: 1. Germline-derived CDR1 and CDR2 are LGHNA and YSLEER. The DNA for the CDR3 is TGCGCCAGCAGCCATCAGGGGGCTAACTATGGCTACACCTTC. It encodes CASSHQGANYGYTF.

The genes are TRBV5-1 and TRBJ2-5; D not certain. This CDR3 is built from 11 residues. Trimming took 0 bases from V and 11 from J, leaving 8 bases between them. CDR1 is SGHRS and CDR2 is YFSETQ in the germline V gene. CDR3 bases: TGCGCCAGCAGCTTGGATGTCCCTCAGTACTTC. Amino acid sequence: CASSLDVPQYF.

The chain has TRBV18 and TRBJ1-1; 7 bases line up with TRBD1. V shed 3 bases, J shed 6 bases, and the junction held 13 bases outside the gene matches. The CDR3 has 16 amino acids. Looked up from germline, CDR1 is KGHSH and CDR2 is LQKENI. The CDR3 region has the DNA TGTGCCAGCTCACCCCGGACAGGACCGATGGGCGCTGAAGCTTTCTTT. Its protein product is CASSPRTGPMGAEAFF.

The chain joins TRBV5-4 to TRBJ2-1, with TRBD2 matching 14 bases. The CDR3 runs 16 residues. Unmatched junction bases numbered 6, after V lost 4 bases and J lost 6 bases. Germline lookup yields CDR1 SGHNT and CDR2 YYREEE (reference sequence). The CDR3 protein is CASSTKTSGRANEQFF. Written as DNA, the CDR3 is TGTGCCAGCAGCACCAAGACTAGCGGGAGGGCCAATGAGCAGTTCTTC.